Each of the 20 T cell receptor beta chains below was sequenced from the same sample in a study of blood T cell repertoires in COVID-19. Sequencing used immunoSEQ multiplex PCR; TCRdb keeps in-frame clones, though not all of them. The sample holds nearly 200,000 clones; about four fifths are singletons and the top ten take roughly 5%. Sequencing was performed on peripheral blood. These receptors were taken from a woman between 65 and 79 years old with active or convalescent COVID-19.

The CDR3 DNA reads TGTGCCAGCAGTGAAAGCGGGAGTAAATACGAGCAGTACTTC. This gives the protein CASSESGSKYEQYF. V and J are TRBV2 and TRBJ2-7; 8 bases map to TRBD2. The trim removed 2 bases at V and 4 bases at J, leaving 4 bases unmatched. The CDR3 runs 14 residues. CDR1 SNHLY and CDR2 FYNNEI come from the germline V gene.

The chain carries TRBV9 and TRBJ2-3; TRBD2 is a possible D gene (5 bases). The V gene lost 4 bases and the J gene lost 2 bases, with 11 bases spanning the gap. Germline V gene data show CDR1 as SGDLS and CDR2 as YYNGEE. The CDR3 is 14 amino acids. The CDR3 region has the DNA TGTGCCAGCAGCACCCGACTAACCACAGATACGCAGTATTTT. Protein: CASSTRLTTDTQYF.

The V gene is TRBV5-1, the J gene TRBJ2-2; 8 bases align to TRBD2. V trimming: 4 bases; J trimming: 3 bases; junction bases outside the gene matches: 11. This CDR3 contains 17 residues. The germline gives CDR1 SGHRS, CDR2 YFSETQ. The chain's CDR3 is CASSRDGREGYTGELFF. For the CDR3, the DNA is TGCGCCAGCAGCCGGGACGGACGGGAGGGCTACACCGGGGAGCTGTTTTTT.

The rearrangement links TRBV6-5 to TRBJ2-7; D is perhaps TRBD1 (6 bases). V was cut by 5 bases and J by 0 bases, with 11 bases left in between. Germline V gene lookup returns CDR1 MNHEY and CDR2 SVGAGI. The CDR3 loop spans 14 amino acids. This chain's CDR3 is CASSLDRSSYEQYF. As DNA, the CDR3 is TGTGCCAGCAGTCTTGACAGGAGCTCCTACGAGCAGTACTTC.

This clone has a handful of counts. CDR3 sequence (DNA): TGTGCCAGCAGCTTTTTTGGGGAGCGGTCAGCTTTCTTT. Translating gives CASSFFGERSAFF. V is TRBV7-9 and J is TRBJ1-1; D remains ambiguous. The CDR3 is 13 amino acids. V shed 3 bases and J shed 10 bases, with 15 bases lying between them. Germline V gene sequence: CDR1 SEHNR, CDR2 FQNEAQ (reference sequence).

The chain uses TRBV2 and TRBJ2-2, with TRBD2 matching over 7 bases. This CDR3 comprises 14 residues. V lost 7 bases and J lost 4; bases outside the gene matches: 6. Germline CDR1 SNHLY, CDR2 FYNNEI. In nucleotides, the CDR3 is TGTGCCAGCAAGGCGGGAGCGAGCACCGGGGAGCTGTTTTTT. Translated: CASKAGASTGELFF.

V gene TRBV19 combines with J gene TRBJ1-3, with D hard to call. The germline V gene has CDR1 LNHDA and CDR2 SQIVND (reference sequence). V was clipped by 3 bases and J by 2 bases, with 8 bases between them. The CDR3 has 14 amino acids. CDR3 sequence: CASSMVVAGNTIYF. CDR3 in DNA: TGTGCCAGTAGTATGGTGGTAGCTGGAAACACCATATATTTT.

The rearrangement joins TRBV9 to TRBJ2-5; 11 bases align to TRBD2. The germline CDR1 and CDR2 sequences are SGDLS and YYNGEE. Trimming removed 4 bases from V and 2 bases from J; junction bases left unmatched: 4. This CDR3 is built from 15 residues. The DNA for the CDR3 is TGTGCCAGCAGCCGGATAGCGGGAGGGCAAGAGACCCAGTACTTC. Translating it yields CASSRIAGGQETQYF.

The genes are TRBV18 and TRBJ2-5; 8 bases agree with TRBD1. CDR3 length: 11 amino acids. Germline V gene data show CDR1 as KGHSH and CDR2 as LQKENI. The V gene end was trimmed by 2 bases and the J gene end by 12 bases; junction bases not matched to a gene: 2. The CDR3 DNA reads TGTGCCAGCTCACCAGGACAGGGCGAGTACTTC. Protein product: CASSPGQGEYF.

The sample holds a few counts of this clone. The rearrangement uses TRBV3-1 (or the pseudogene TRBV3-2) and TRBJ2-7, with 8 bases lining up with TRBD2. Germline V lookup: CDR1 LGHDT, CDR2 YNNKEL (reference sequence). The ends lost 1 base at V and 5 bases at J; junction bases unmatched: 10. The CDR3 spans 16 residues. The CDR3 DNA reads TGTGCCAGCAGCCAAGTTACGGGACTAGGTATAAACGAGCAGTACTTC. Translated: CASSQVTGLGINEQYF.

This chain connects TRBV28 to TRBJ1-1, with D unclear. V was shortened by 1 base and J by 2 bases, with 23 bases between the two germline ends. The CDR3 sequence is 19 residues long. The germline V gene has CDR1 MDHEN and CDR2 SYDVKM. DNA of the CDR3: TGTGCCAGCAGTTTATACAGAGAGTTTCGGAGAGGGCTAAACACTGAAGCTTTCTTT. Its translation is CASSLYREFRRGLNTEAFF.

V usage is TRBV5-4 and J usage is TRBJ1-2; tentative D call: TRBD1 (6 bases). Germline V CDR1 and CDR2: SGHNT, YYREEE (reference sequence). Trimming cost V 5 bases and J 5 bases, with 10 bases left between them. The CDR3 runs 12 residues. The CDR3 region has the DNA TGTGCCAGCAGTCCCGACAGGTATGGCTACACCTTC. Translation: CASSPDRYGYTF.

The rearrangement links TRBV19 to TRBJ2-2; possibly TRBD2 for D (5 bases). Trimming left V 2 bases short and J 7 bases short, with 11 bases between. The length of the CDR3 is 14 residues. The germline V gene encodes CDR1 LNHDA and CDR2 SQIVND (reference sequence). The CDR3 is CASSIRLAGGELFF. The CDR3 bases are TGTGCCAGTAGTATAAGGCTAGCAGGCGGGGAGCTGTTTTTT.

The V call is TRBV5-4, the J call TRBJ1-2, with 8 nucleotides matching TRBD1. CDR3 length: 16 residues. The V segment lost 4 bases and the J segment 3 bases; nucleotides outside the gene matches: 11. The germline gives CDR1 SGHNT, CDR2 YYREEE (reference sequence). DNA for the CDR3: TGTGCCAGCAGCCCTGACAGGGGCCGGCGGGACTATGGCTACACCTTC. Its translation: CASSPDRGRRDYGYTF.

The chain carries TRBV19 and TRBJ2-1, with 10 nucleotides matching TRBD1. The CDR3 is made up of 15 amino acids. The trim removed 3 bases at V and 7 bases at J, leaving 6 bases unmatched. Per germline, CDR1 LNHDA and CDR2 SQIVND (reference sequence). The CDR3 loop is CASSIGQGVTNEQFF. DNA for the CDR3: TGTGCCAGTAGTATCGGACAGGGGGTGACGAATGAGCAGTTCTTC.

The chain links TRBV7-2 to TRBJ2-1; TRBD2 matches 10 bases. CDR3 length: 17 residues. V shed 5 bases, J shed 2 bases, and the junction held 9 bases outside the gene matches. CDR1 and CDR2 from the germline V gene are SGHTA and FQGNSA. The CDR3 loop is CASSHGTSVSPYNEQFF. CDR3 DNA: TGTGCCAGCAGCCACGGGACTAGCGTCTCCCCCTACAATGAGCAGTTCTTC. The whole variable domain, remainder taken from reference TRBV7-2 and TRBJ2-1, is GAGVSQSPSNKVTEKGKDVELRCDPISGHTALYWYRQSLGQGLEFLIYFQGNSAPDKSGLPSDRFSAERTGGSVSTLTIQRTQQEDSAVYLCASSHGTSVSPYNEQFFGPGTRLTVL.

The chain links TRBV11-2 to TRBJ2-7, with D tentatively TRBD1 (5 bases). The CDR3 is 14 amino acids. The V end lost 2 bases, the J end lost 3 bases, and 11 bases lay between the germline ends. Germline V gene sequence: CDR1 SGHAT, CDR2 FQNNGV. CDR3 bases: TGTGCCAGCAGCTTACGCGGACACTACTACGAGCAGTACTTC. Its translation is CASSLRGHYYEQYF.

The chain employs TRBV5-4 and TRBJ2-1, with D tentatively TRBD2 (6 bases). CDR3 length: 16 amino acids. V gave up 4 bases and J gave up 10 bases, with 24 bases separating them. Germline CDR1 is SGHNT and CDR2 is YYREEE (reference sequence). Here the CDR3 DNA reads TGTGCCAGCAGCCCTGGGCCAGCGGGCTCATCATGGGAGCAGTTCTTC. The encoded protein is CASSPGPAGSSWEQFF.

The gene calls are TRBV2 and TRBJ2-3; 8 bases map to TRBD1. Germline CDR1 and CDR2: SNHLY and FYNNEI. J lost 5 bases, V lost 4 bases, and 8 bases had no gene match. The CDR3 has 15 amino acids. The CDR3 DNA follows: TGTGCCAGCAGTGGGGGGACAGGACTGGGAGATACGCAGTATTTT. Translation gives CASSGGTGLGDTQYF.

This clone has just one count. The chain has TRBV24-1 and TRBJ1-1; D is ambiguous. Germline loops: CDR1 KGHDR, CDR2 SFDVKD. The V end lost 2 bases, the J end lost 1 base, and 4 bases lay between the germline ends. The CDR3 has 13 residues. The CDR3 DNA follows: TGTGCCACCAGTGATTCAGAGAACACTGAAGCTTTCTTT. It specifies CATSDSENTEAFF.